This entry is about one T cell receptor (beta chain). Antigen unknown. The data derive from a study of T cells after yellow fever vaccination. Looking at the study overall: Libraries from low-cell-number fractions were prepared with the SMART-Seq v4 Ultra Low Input RNA kit. Study conclusions and caveats: Post-booster repertoires again held most primary-vaccination clones (approximately 96% CD4, 85% to 90% CD8). Of the clonotypes, a small share occurred in both CD4 and CD8 compartments.

Template switching with 5'RACE generated the TCR cDNA and added a universal primer site and UMIs. Each CDR3 protein gets one entry after TCRdb re-called the 5' RACE reads with MiXCR. The sample contains hundreds of thousands of distinct CDR3 sequences, 9% to 15% of which appear only once. The sequence was obtained from a man under 40 who received the YFV17D yellow fever vaccine. The sample was PBMCs, taken on the day of the yellow fever booster vaccination.

This CDR3 is CASSQDLGGGDTRYGYTF. DNA of the CDR3: TGCGCCAGCAGCCAAGATCTCGGGGGGGGGGACACACGGTATGGCTACACCTTC. This rearrangement joins TRBV4-3 to TRBJ1-2; D may be TRBD1 (6 bases). The V gene's germline CDR1 is LGHNA and CDR2 YSLEER. There are 18 residues in the CDR3. With 0 bases removed from V and 5 bases from J, the gap between germline ends came to 22 bases.